These 29 T cell receptor beta chains were all obtained from the same sample, sequenced in a study of T cell responses to AZD1222 COVID-19 vaccine. Sequencing was performed with immunoSEQ multiplex PCR; in TCRdb, only in-frame clones are kept and a portion is missing. Of some 150,000 clones listed, 70% to 90% are singletons. The sequenced sample was peripheral blood, obtained on day 0 of AZD1222 vaccination. The receptors here all came from an adult in good health.

The CDR3 protein is CASSSTDGRRGYTF. The CDR3, as DNA: TGTGCCAGCAGCTCGACGGACGGCCGACGAGGCTACACCTTC. The chain recombines TRBV5-8 with TRBJ1-2; D is undetermined. Germline V CDR1 and CDR2: SGHTS, YDEGEE. V was trimmed by 3 bases and J by 8 bases, leaving 17 bases between them. The CDR3 is made up of 14 amino acids.

V usage is TRBV18 and J usage is TRBJ2-1; D is uncertain. Between the trimmed V and J ends, which lost 3 bases and 5 bases, there was a span of 11 bases. The germline V gene encodes CDR1 KGHSH and CDR2 LQKENI. The CDR3 sequence is 14 residues long. CDR3 in DNA: TGTGCCAGCTCACCTACCGGACCCAACAATGAGCAGTTCTTC. This codes for CASSPTGPNNEQFF.

The rearrangement joins TRBV27 to TRBJ1-5, with a possible D match to TRBD1 (5 bases). CDR3 length equals 15 residues. The V end was cut by 1 base, the J end by 5 bases, with 12 bases between. Looked up from germline, CDR1 is MNHEY and CDR2 is SMNVEV (reference sequence). Written as DNA, the CDR3 is TGTGCCAGCAGTTTATGGGGACTCACGGATCAGCCCCAGCATTTT. Translation: CASSLWGLTDQPQHF.

The chain links TRBV5-1 to TRBJ2-3; 7 bases line up with TRBD1. The V and J ends lost 2 bases and 1 base, in that order; junction bases with no gene match: 7. This CDR3 spans 16 amino acids. Per the germline V gene, CDR1 is SGHRS and CDR2 is YFSETQ. As DNA, the CDR3 is TGCGCCAGCAGCTTCCTACCGGGACAGCGCACAGATACGCAGTATTTT. This sequence encodes CASSFLPGQRTDTQYF.

This chain joins TRBV5-1 and TRBJ2-7, with TRBD1 matching over 8 bases. Germline V CDR1 and CDR2: SGHRS, YFSETQ. The CDR3 consists of 17 residues. J gave up 1 base and V 6 bases, and 15 bases lay outside the gene matches. CDR3 DNA sequence: TGCGCCAGCACCCCGCTTGTCGGGACAGGCTCTTCCTACGAGCAGTACTTC. This encodes CASTPLVGTGSSYEQYF.

This clone came up a few times. The rearrangement uses TRBV11-3 and TRBJ1-1; D is unclear. Trimming left V 2 bases short and J 7 bases short, with 11 bases between. Germline loops: CDR1 SGHNT, CDR2 YENEEA. CDR3 length: 13 amino acids. The CDR3 here is CASSLSPSYEAFF. The CDR3 DNA follows: TGTGCCAGCAGCTTAAGTCCGAGTTATGAAGCTTTCTTT. The full variable domain, completed using reference TRBV11-3 and TRBJ1-1, is EAGVVQSPRYKIIEKKQPVAFWCNPISGHNTLYWYLQNLGQGPELLIRYENEEAVDDSQLPKDRFSAERLKGVDSTLKIQPAELGDSAVYLCASSLSPSYEAFFGQGTRLTVV.

The chain carries TRBV19 and TRBJ1-5; D may be TRBD1 (6 bases). Trimming removed 6 bases at V and 1 base at J, with 16 bases between. CDR3 length: 16 residues. Germline V lookup: CDR1 LNHDA, CDR2 SQIVND (reference sequence). The CDR3 DNA sequence: TGTGCCAGTAGCTTAGGACAGTTGGTGAGCAATCAGCCCCAGCATTTT. It specifies CASSLGQLVSNQPQHF.

The J gene is TRBJ2-5, the V gene TRBV19; 8 bases align to TRBD1. The CDR3 has 16 residues. With V trimmed by 5 bases and J by 0 bases, 8 bases remained unmatched. Looked up from germline, CDR1 is LNHDA and CDR2 is SQIVND (reference sequence). CDR3 nucleotides: TGTGCCAGTAGTGGCAGACAGGGGTCCTACCAAGAGACCCAGTACTTC. Protein product: CASSGRQGSYQETQYF.

The J gene is TRBJ1-1, the V gene TRBV7-2; no clear D gene. Trimming removed 1 base from V and 2 bases from J, with 11 bases in between. This CDR3 region has 15 residues. The germline V gene encodes CDR1 SGHTA and CDR2 FQGNSA. The CDR3 reads CASSLGMPANTEAFF. DNA of the CDR3: TGTGCCAGCAGCTTAGGGATGCCGGCCAACACTGAAGCTTTCTTT.

The chain employs TRBV12-3 or TRBV12-4 and TRBJ1-1; possible D gene TRBD1, 6 bases. The length of the CDR3 is 13 residues. V was trimmed by 7 bases and J by 4 bases, leaving 13 bases between them. The chain's CDR3 is CASTPQGPTEAFF. CDR3 nucleotide sequence: TGTGCCAGCACCCCACAGGGACCCACTGAAGCTTTCTTT.

This chain links TRBV3-1 (or the pseudogene TRBV3-2) with TRBJ1-2, with D unresolved. This CDR3 comprises 12 residues. Trimming removed 4 bases at V and 3 bases at J, with 6 bases between. The germline gives CDR1 LGHDT, CDR2 YNNKEL (reference sequence). CDR3 coding DNA: TGTGCCAGCAGCCCCGGCCACTATGGCTACACCTTC. Translation gives CASSPGHYGYTF.

The genes are TRBV5-1 and TRBJ1-2, with D perhaps matching TRBD1 (6 bases). This CDR3 contains 19 residues. CDR1 and CDR2 (germline): SGHRS, YFSETQ. V lost 0 bases, J lost 3 bases, and 24 bases lay in between. Written as DNA, the CDR3 is TGCGCCAGCAGCTTGGGCACGGACCTTGTGCTGACAGGCTACTATGGCTACACCTTC. It codes for CASSLGTDLVLTGYYGYTF.

The chain couples TRBV6-5 to TRBJ1-1; D is ambiguous. Trimming shortened V by 5 bases and J by 4 bases, and 8 bases separated the two germline ends. Germline V CDR1 and CDR2: MNHEY, SVGAGI. The CDR3 loop spans 12 amino acids. The CDR3 reads CASSTRSTEAFF. The CDR3 DNA reads TGTGCCAGCAGTACCCGGAGCACTGAAGCTTTCTTT.

The chain recombines TRBV18 with TRBJ2-2; 8 bases line up with TRBD2. The CDR3 sequence is 16 residues long. The ends lost 1 base at V and 5 bases at J; junction bases unmatched: 6. Germline CDR1 reads KGHSH; CDR2 reads LQKENI. CDR3 DNA sequence: TGTGCCAGCTCACCACTTGGGACTAGGGAGACCGGGGAGCTGTTTTTT. Protein sequence: CASSPLGTRETGELFF.

The CDR3 protein is CASRLGGRSNYGYTF. Here the CDR3 DNA reads TGTGCCAGCAGGCTCGGGGGCCGATCTAACTATGGCTACACCTTC. This chain uses TRBV6-5 with TRBJ1-2, with D possibly matching TRBD1 (6 bases). This CDR3 spans 15 amino acids. Germline CDR1 MNHEY, CDR2 SVGAGI. The V end was cut by 6 bases, the J end by 0 bases, with 14 bases between.

The gene calls are TRBV5-6 and TRBJ2-1; 11 nucleotides match TRBD2. V was clipped by 4 bases and J by 0 bases; unmatched bases: 12. The germline gives CDR1 SGHDT, CDR2 YYEEEE. This CDR3 is 19 amino acids long. The CDR3 nucleotides read TGTGCCAGCAGCCTGGGGGTACTAGCGGGGGCCGACTCCTACAATGAGCAGTTCTTC. It translates to CASSLGVLAGADSYNEQFF.

V and J are TRBV27 and TRBJ1-2, with TRBD1 matching 11 bases. The germline gives CDR1 MNHEY, CDR2 SMNVEV (reference sequence). The CDR3 contains 13 residues. Germline trimming cut 11 bases from V and 5 bases from J; bases unmatched to any gene: 7. CDR3 amino acids: CADWTGGSYGYTF. DNA for the CDR3: TGTGCCGATTGGACAGGGGGCTCTTATGGCTACACCTTC.

The chain employs TRBV29-1 and TRBJ1-2; unclear D gene. This CDR3 spans 16 amino acids. V dropped 0 bases and J dropped 3 bases, with 17 bases sitting between them. CDR1 is SQVTM and CDR2 is ANQGSEA in the germline V gene. The CDR3 bases are TGCAGCGTTGAAGAGGGCTCGTCAGAGGGCTACTATGGCTACACCTTC. Its translation: CSVEEGSSEGYYGYTF.

The chain carries TRBV29-1 and TRBJ2-1; no firm D call. The CDR3 contains 14 residues. The V end was cut by 4 bases, the J end by 0 bases, with 10 bases between. Per the germline V gene, CDR1 is SQVTM and CDR2 is ANQGSEA. CDR3 sequence: CSVVGWDSYNEQFF. The CDR3 DNA reads as TGCAGCGTTGTAGGGTGGGACTCCTACAATGAGCAGTTCTTC.

This clone was seen a few times. This rearrangement joins TRBV11-1 to TRBJ1-3; D is ambiguous. V dropped 2 bases and J dropped 2 bases, with 10 bases sitting between them. The germline V gene encodes CDR1 SGHAT and CDR2 FQDESV (reference sequence). The CDR3 is made up of 15 amino acids. CDR3 bases: TGTGCCAGCAGCTTAATTTCCGGGGCTGGAAACACCATATATTTT. It specifies CASSLISGAGNTIYF.

This sequence joins TRBV9 and TRBJ2-3; D gene uncertain. V was trimmed by 4 bases and J by 0 bases, leaving 21 bases between them. The CDR3 has 18 residues. In germline, CDR1 is SGDLS, CDR2 YYNGEE. CDR3 in amino acids: CASSSTTTAGASTDTQYF. CDR3 DNA: TGTGCCAGCAGCTCTACTACAACCGCCGGAGCTAGCACAGATACGCAGTATTTT.

The rearrangement joins TRBV2 to TRBJ1-1; 9 bases map to TRBD1. Germline V gene lookup returns CDR1 SNHLY and CDR2 FYNNEI. The J segment lost 1 base and the V segment lost 7 bases, leaving 1 base of the junction unmatched. The CDR3 sequence is 13 residues long. The CDR3 protein is CASTGQGNTEAFF. The CDR3 DNA is TGTGCCAGCACGGGACAGGGGAACACTGAAGCTTTCTTT.

V usage is TRBV11-3 and J usage is TRBJ2-1; 9 nucleotides match TRBD1. In germline, CDR1 is SGHNT, CDR2 YENEEA. This CDR3 spans 15 amino acids. Germline trimming cut 5 bases from V and 7 bases from J; bases unmatched to any gene: 9. CDR3 sequence reads: CASSQGQGDWNEQFF. The DNA for the CDR3 is TGTGCCAGCAGCCAGGGACAGGGTGATTGGAATGAGCAGTTCTTC.

The chain recombines TRBV23-1 with TRBJ2-7; no firm D call. TRBV23-1 is annotated as an ORF whose role is uncertain. The CDR3 is 15 residues long. Trimming pared 7 bases from V and 9 bases from J, leaving 25 bases between. The CDR3 nucleotides read TGCGCCAGCACCGAACGCCGAGGACCCTGCGGTTCGCAGTACTTC. It encodes CASTERRGPCGSQYF.

The chain employs TRBV7-7 and TRBJ1-3, with 9 positions matching TRBD1. Germline CDR1 reads SSHAT; CDR2 reads FNYEAQ (reference sequence). This CDR3 comprises 16 residues. Trimming took 6 bases from V and 2 from J; bases not matched to a gene: 8. The CDR3 loop is CASSTGTGMTGNTIYF. The CDR3 DNA sequence: TGTGCCAGCAGTACCGGGACAGGGATGACTGGAAACACCATATATTTT.

The DNA for the CDR3 is TGTGCCAGCAGAGGGACTAGCGGTGGGGAGCAGTTCTTC. It codes for CASRGTSGGEQFF. V gene TRBV4-2 combines with J gene TRBJ2-1; 11 positions match TRBD2. The CDR3 totals 13 residues. Germline V gene sequence: CDR1 LGHNA, CDR2 YNFKEQ. V dropped 6 bases and J dropped 10; count of bases not matched to a gene: 5.

This chain links TRBV7-3 with TRBJ2-7, with D perhaps TRBD1 or TRBD2 (5 bases each). CDR3 length: 14 amino acids. Per the germline V gene, CDR1 is SGHTA and CDR2 is FQGTGA. Trimming removed 1 base at V and 3 bases at J, with 10 bases between. The CDR3 DNA reads as TGTGCCAGCAGCTTAAAGGGACCCAACTACGAGCAGTACTTC. It is translated as CASSLKGPNYEQYF.

This clone turned up a few times. The rearrangement links TRBV6-4 to TRBJ2-3, with 11 bases identical to TRBD1. V gave up 5 bases and J gave up 3 bases; unmatched junction bases: 4. CDR1 is MRHNA, CDR2 SNTAGT, per germline. This CDR3 contains 15 residues. CDR3 region: CASSFGTGGTDTQYF. CDR3 in DNA: TGTGCCAGCAGTTTCGGGACAGGGGGTACAGATACGCAGTATTTT.

The genes are TRBV5-5 and TRBJ1-2; TRBD1 matches 8 bases. Germline V gives CDR1 SGHKS, CDR2 YYEKEE (reference sequence). Trimming cost V 4 bases and J 2 bases; bases outside gene matches: 4. The CDR3 is 14 amino acids. The chain's CDR3 is CASSLRTGNYGYTF. Here the CDR3 DNA reads TGTGCCAGCAGCCTACGGACAGGGAACTATGGCTACACCTTC.